The sequence of this T cell receptor beta chain was determined in a study of identical twins. With respect to this clonotype: Its target is unknown.

MiXCR was run by TCRdb on the 5' RACE reads, yielding one entry per CDR3 protein. The repertoire includes 450,000 to 600,000 distinct CDR3 sequences, about a fifth of them detected once, and approximately 0.48% sits in the top ten. The study's findings and limits: Researchers reported weaker excess twin sharing in beta out-of-frame sequences.

This sample also belongs to another study, concerning yellow fever vaccine responses in identical twins.

This sequence was found in a woman in her late teens or twenties in good health. Material for sequencing was CD4+ T cells sorted from blood.

In DNA, the CDR3 is TGTGCCAGCAGCTTAGAGGGGCAGCGAAACTATGGCTACACCTTC. Translation: CASSLEGQRNYGYTF. The chain employs TRBV7-9 and TRBJ1-2, with a possible D match to TRBD1 (5 bases). The CDR3 sequence is 15 residues long. V gave up 1 base and J gave up 2 bases, with 11 bases separating them. Germline values: CDR1 SEHNR, CDR2 FQNEAQ (reference sequence).